This TCR beta chain was sequenced during a study of T cell responses to AZD1222 COVID-19 vaccine. The length of the CDR3 is 16 residues. Deletions cut 2 bases from V and 4 bases from J, with 17 bases between. CDR1 and CDR2 (germline): LGHDT, YNNKEL (reference sequence). The method was immunoSEQ multiplex PCR; TCRdb's version includes in-frame clones alone and lacks a portion of them. The data show about 81,000 clones, with 75% to 95% seen just once and 11% held by the top ten. Regarding the study as a whole: Every sample of the repertoires postdated the peak T cell response. Among spike-specific TCRs, nearly half reportedly target unmutated variant regions.

Concerning this clone: Its target is not known.

The source was peripheral blood, collected 28 days after the second AZD1222 dose. The TCR sequence derives from an adult who received the AZD1222 COVID-19 vaccine. The chain couples TRBV3-1 (or the pseudogene TRBV3-2) to TRBJ2-5, with D maybe TRBD2 (7 bases). The CDR3 is CASSQMGAGARETQYF. The CDR3, as DNA: TGTGCCAGCAGCCAAATGGGGGCGGGGGCGCGAGAGACCCAGTACTTC.